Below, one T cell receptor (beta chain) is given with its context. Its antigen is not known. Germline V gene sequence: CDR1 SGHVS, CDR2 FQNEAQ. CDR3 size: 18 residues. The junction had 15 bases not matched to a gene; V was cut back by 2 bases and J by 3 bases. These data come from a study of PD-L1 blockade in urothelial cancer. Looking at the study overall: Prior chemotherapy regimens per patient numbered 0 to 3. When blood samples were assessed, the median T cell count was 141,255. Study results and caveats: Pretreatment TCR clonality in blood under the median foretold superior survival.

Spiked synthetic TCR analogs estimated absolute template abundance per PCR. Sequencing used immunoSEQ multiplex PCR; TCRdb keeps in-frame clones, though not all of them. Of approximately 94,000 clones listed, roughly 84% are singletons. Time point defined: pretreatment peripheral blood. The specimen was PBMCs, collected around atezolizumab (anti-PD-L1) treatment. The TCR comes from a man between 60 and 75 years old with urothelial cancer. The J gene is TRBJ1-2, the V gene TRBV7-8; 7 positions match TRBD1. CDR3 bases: TGTGCCAGCAGCTTAAAAGGGATCGGACAGGTTTCCTACTATGGCTACACCTTC. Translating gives CASSLKGIGQVSYYGYTF.